This T cell receptor beta chain comes out of a study of blood T cell repertoires in COVID-19. About the research overall: The United States, Italy and Spain were the sources of the acute and convalescent COVID-19 samples. Sources were T cells, B-cell-depleted T cells, or PBMCs; the material itself was cDNA or gDNA.

This CDR3 is built from 14 residues. Trimming took 6 bases from V and 6 from J; bases not matched to a gene: 10. CDR1 and CDR2 (germline): KGHSH, LQKENI. Original methodology: Reference gene primer amplification gave nucleated cell count estimates. Sequencing was performed with immunoSEQ multiplex PCR; in TCRdb, only in-frame clones are kept and a portion is missing. V and J calls and clone size come straight from that table; D and trimming were deduced from the DNA. Altogether tens of thousands of clones are present, approximately 80% being singletons, with the ten largest covering approximately 34%.

Sequencing was carried out using peripheral blood. The clonotype originates from a woman older than 75 with active or convalescent COVID-19. The chain carries TRBV18 and TRBJ2-7; 8 bases are a match to TRBD1. The CDR3 nucleotides read TGTGCCAGCTCTACAGGACAGGGTTCGGGCGAGCAGTACTTC. This sequence encodes CASSTGQGSGEQYF.